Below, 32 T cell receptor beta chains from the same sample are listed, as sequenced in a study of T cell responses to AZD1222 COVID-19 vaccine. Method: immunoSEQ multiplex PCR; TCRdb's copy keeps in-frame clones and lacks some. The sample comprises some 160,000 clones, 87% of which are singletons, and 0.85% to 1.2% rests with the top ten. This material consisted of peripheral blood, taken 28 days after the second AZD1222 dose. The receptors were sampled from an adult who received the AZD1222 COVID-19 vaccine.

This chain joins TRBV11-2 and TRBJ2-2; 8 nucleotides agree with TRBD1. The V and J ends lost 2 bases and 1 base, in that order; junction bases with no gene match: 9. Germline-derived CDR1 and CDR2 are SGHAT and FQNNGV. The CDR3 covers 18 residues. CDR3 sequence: CASSLTGLGTGNTGELFF. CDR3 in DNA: TGTGCCAGCAGCTTAACGGGGCTAGGGACAGGGAACACCGGGGAGCTGTTTTTT.

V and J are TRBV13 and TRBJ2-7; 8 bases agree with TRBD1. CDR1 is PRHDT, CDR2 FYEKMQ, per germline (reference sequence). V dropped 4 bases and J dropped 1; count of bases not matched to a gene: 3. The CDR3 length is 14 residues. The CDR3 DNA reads TGTGCCAGCAGCTCCCGGGACAGGTCCTACGAGCAGTACTTC. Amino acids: CASSSRDRSYEQYF.

The CDR3 DNA reads TGTGCCAGCAGCTCGGCCATTGATACGCAGTATTTT. Translating it yields CASSSAIDTQYF. The rearrangement links TRBV7-9 to TRBJ2-3; D is uncertain. Looked up from germline, CDR1 is SEHNR and CDR2 is FQNEAQ (reference sequence). V was trimmed by 4 bases and J by 6 bases, leaving 8 bases between them. The CDR3 runs to 12 residues.

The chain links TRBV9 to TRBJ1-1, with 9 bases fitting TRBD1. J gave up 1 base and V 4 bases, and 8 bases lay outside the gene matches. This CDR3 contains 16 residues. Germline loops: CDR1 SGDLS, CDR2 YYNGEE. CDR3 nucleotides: TGTGCCAGCAGCCCGATCGACAGGGGGAGGAACACTGAAGCTTTCTTT. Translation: CASSPIDRGRNTEAFF. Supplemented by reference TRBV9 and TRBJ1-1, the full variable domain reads DSGVTQTPKHLITATGQRVTLRCSPRSGDLSVYWYQQSLDQGLQFLIQYYNGEERAKGNILERFSAQQFPDLHSELNLSSLELGDSALYFCASSPIDRGRNTEAFFGQGTRLTVV.

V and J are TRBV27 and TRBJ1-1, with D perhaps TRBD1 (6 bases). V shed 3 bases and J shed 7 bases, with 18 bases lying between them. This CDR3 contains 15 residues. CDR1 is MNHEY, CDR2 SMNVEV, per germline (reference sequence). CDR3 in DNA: TGTGCCAGCAGTTTGCTCCTCTGGGGGCGCTTTGAAGCTTTCTTT. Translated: CASSLLLWGRFEAFF.

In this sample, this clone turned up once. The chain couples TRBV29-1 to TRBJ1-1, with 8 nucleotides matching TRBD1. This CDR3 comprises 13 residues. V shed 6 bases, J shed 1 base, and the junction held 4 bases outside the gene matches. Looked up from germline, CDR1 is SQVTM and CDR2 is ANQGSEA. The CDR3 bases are TGCAGCGTCGAACAGGGGGGGAACACTGAAGCTTTCTTT. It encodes CSVEQGGNTEAFF.

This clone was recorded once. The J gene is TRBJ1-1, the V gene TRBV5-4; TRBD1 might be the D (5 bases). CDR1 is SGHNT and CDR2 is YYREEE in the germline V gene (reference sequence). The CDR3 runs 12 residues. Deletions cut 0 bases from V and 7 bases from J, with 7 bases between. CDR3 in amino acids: CASSLGTSEAFF. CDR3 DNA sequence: TGTGCCAGCAGCTTGGGGACAAGTGAAGCTTTCTTT.

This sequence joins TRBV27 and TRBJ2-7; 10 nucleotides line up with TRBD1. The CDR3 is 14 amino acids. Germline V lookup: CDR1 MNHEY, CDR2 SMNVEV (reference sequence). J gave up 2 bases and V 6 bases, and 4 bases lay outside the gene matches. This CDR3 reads CASSAGTGAYEQYF. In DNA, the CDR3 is TGTGCCAGCAGCGCCGGGACAGGGGCCTACGAGCAGTACTTC.

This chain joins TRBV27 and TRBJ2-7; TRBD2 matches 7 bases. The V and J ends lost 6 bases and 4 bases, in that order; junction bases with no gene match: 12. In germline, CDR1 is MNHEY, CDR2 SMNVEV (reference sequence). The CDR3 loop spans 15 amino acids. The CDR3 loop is CASRPRGRGFYEQYF. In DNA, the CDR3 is TGTGCCAGCAGACCTCGTGGGCGGGGGTTTTACGAGCAGTACTTC.

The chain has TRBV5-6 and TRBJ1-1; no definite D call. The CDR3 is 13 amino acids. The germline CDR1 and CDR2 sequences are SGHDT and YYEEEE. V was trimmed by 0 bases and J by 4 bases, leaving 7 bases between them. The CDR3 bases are TGTGCCAGCAGCTTGGGTCGGGGCACTGAAGCTTTCTTT. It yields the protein CASSLGRGTEAFF.

The CDR3 sequence is CASSSLFRYEQYF. In nucleotides, the CDR3 is TGTGCCAGCAGTTCGCTATTCCGGTACGAGCAGTACTTC. The chain uses TRBV6-5 and TRBJ2-7; D not certain. This CDR3 comprises 13 residues. Germline-derived CDR1 and CDR2 are MNHEY and SVGAGI. With 4 bases removed from V and 4 bases from J, the gap between germline ends came to 11 bases.

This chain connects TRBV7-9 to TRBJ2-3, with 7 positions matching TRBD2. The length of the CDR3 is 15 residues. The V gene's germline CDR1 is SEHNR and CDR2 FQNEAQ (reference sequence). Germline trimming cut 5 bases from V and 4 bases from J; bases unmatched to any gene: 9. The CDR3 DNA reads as TGTGCCAGCAGCCAGGCGGGGGTCAGGGCAGATACGCAGTATTTT. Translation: CASSQAGVRADTQYF. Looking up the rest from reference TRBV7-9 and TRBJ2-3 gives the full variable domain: DTGVSQNPRHKITKRGQNVTFRCDPISEHNRLYWYRQTLGQGPEFLTYFQNEAQLEKSRLLSDRFSAERPKGSFSTLEIQRTEQGDSAMYLCASSQAGVRADTQYFGPGTRLTVL.

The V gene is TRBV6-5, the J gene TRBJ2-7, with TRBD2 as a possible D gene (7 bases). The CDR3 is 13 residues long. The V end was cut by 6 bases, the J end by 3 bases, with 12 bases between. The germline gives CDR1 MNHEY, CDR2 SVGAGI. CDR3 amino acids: CASSAGANYEQYF. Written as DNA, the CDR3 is TGTGCCAGCAGCGCGGGGGCGAACTACGAGCAGTACTTC.

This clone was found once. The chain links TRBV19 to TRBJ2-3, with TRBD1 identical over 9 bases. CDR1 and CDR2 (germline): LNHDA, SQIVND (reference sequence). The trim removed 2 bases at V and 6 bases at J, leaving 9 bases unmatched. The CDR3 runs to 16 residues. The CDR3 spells CASSILHTGGLDTQYF. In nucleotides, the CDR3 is TGTGCCAGTAGTATACTGCACACAGGGGGCTTGGATACGCAGTATTTT.

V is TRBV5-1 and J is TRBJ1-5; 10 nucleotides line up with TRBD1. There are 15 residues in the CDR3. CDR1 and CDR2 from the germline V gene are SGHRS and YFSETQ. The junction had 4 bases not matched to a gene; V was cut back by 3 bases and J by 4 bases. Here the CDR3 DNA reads TGCGCCAGCAGCTGGACAGGGGGTGAAAATCAGCCCCAGCATTTT. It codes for CASSWTGGENQPQHF.

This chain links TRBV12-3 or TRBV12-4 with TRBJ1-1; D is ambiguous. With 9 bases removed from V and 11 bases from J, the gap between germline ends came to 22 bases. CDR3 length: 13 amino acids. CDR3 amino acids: CASSSFGEGKAFF. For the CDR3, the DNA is TGTGCCAGTTCTTCCTTTGGGGAGGGAAAGGCTTTCTTT.

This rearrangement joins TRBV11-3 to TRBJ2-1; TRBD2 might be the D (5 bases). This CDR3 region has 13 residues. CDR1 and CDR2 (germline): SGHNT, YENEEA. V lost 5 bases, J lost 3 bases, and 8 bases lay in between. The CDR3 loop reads CASSKTIYNEQFF. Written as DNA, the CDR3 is TGTGCCAGCAGCAAGACTATCTACAATGAGCAGTTCTTC.

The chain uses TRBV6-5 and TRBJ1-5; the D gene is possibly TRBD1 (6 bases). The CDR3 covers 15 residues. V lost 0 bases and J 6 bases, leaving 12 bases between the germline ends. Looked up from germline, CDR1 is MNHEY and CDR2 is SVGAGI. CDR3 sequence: CASSYSGASGQPQHF. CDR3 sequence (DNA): TGTGCCAGCAGTTACTCGGGGGCCTCAGGTCAGCCCCAGCATTTT.

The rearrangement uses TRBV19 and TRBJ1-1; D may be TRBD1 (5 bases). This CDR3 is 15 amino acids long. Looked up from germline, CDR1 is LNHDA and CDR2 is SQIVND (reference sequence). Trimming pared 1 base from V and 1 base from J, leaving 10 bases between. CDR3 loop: CASSIARRGNTEAFF. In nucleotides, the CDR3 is TGTGCCAGTAGTATAGCCCGAAGGGGGAACACTGAAGCTTTCTTT.

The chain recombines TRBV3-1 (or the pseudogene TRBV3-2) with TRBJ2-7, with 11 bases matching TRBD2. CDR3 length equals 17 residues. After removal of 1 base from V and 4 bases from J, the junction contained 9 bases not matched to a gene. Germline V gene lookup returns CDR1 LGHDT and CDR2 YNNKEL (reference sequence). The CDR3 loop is CASSQGASGGTKYEQYF. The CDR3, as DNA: TGTGCCAGCAGCCAAGGGGCTAGCGGGGGGACAAAGTACGAGCAGTACTTC.

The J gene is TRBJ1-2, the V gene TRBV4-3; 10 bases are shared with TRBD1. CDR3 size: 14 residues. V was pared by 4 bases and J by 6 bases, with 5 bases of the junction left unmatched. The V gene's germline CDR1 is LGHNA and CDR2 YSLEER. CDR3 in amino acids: CASSPDGTGDGYTF. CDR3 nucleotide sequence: TGCGCCAGCAGCCCAGACGGGACAGGGGATGGCTACACCTTC.

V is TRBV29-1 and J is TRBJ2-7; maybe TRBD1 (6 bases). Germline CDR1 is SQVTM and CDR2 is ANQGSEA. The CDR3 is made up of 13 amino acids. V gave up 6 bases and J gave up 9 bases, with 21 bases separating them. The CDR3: CSVDTGFDLGQYF. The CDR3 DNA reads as TGCAGCGTCGACACAGGGTTTGATCTCGGGCAGTACTTC.

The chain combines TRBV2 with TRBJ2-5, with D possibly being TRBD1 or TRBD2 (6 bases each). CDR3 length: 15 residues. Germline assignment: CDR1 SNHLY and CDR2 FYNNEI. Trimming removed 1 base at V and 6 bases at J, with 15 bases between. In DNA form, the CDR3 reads TGTGCCAGCAGTGAAGGGGGGGCCGGGAGACAGACCCAGTACTTC. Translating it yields CASSEGGAGRQTQYF.

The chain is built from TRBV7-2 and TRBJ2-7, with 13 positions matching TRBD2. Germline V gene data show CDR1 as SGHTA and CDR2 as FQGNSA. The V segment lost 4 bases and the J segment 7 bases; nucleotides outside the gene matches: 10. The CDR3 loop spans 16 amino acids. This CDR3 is CASSSGLAGRPGEQYF. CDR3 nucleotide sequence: TGTGCCAGCAGCTCGGGACTAGCGGGGCGCCCGGGTGAGCAGTACTTC. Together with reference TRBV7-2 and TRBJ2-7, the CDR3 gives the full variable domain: GAGVSQSPSNKVTEKGKDVELRCDPISGHTALYWYRQSLGQGLEFLIYFQGNSAPDKSGLPSDRFSAERTGGSVSTLTIQRTQQEDSAVYLCASSSGLAGRPGEQYFGPGTRLTVT.

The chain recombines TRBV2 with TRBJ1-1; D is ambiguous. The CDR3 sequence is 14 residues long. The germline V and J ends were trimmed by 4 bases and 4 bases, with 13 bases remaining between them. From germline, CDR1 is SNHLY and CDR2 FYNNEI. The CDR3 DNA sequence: TGTGCCAGCAGTGGCGTGGGAGCGGGCACTGAAGCTTTCTTT. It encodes CASSGVGAGTEAFF.

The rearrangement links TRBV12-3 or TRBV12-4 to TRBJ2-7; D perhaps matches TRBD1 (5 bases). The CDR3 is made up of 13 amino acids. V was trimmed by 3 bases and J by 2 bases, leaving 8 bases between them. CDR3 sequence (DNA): TGTGCCAGCAGTTTGGCAGGGCCCTACGAGCAGTACTTC. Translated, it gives CASSLAGPYEQYF.

The DNA for the CDR3 is TGTGCCAGCAGTTACTCAGACGGCATGGAGCAGTTCTTC. Protein sequence: CASSYSDGMEQFF. This rearrangement joins TRBV6-6 to TRBJ2-1, with D unresolved. Per the germline V gene, CDR1 is MNHNY and CDR2 is SVGAGI (reference sequence). Trimming removed 0 bases at V and 10 bases at J, with 10 bases between. This CDR3 has 13 residues.

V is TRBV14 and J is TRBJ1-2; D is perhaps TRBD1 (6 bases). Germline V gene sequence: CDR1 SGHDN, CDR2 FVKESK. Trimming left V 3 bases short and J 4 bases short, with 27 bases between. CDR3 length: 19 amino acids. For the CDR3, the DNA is TGTGCCAGCAGCCATACTGGGGGCAGGGCTGCGGTTGGGGTCTATGGCTACACCTTC. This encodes CASSHTGGRAAVGVYGYTF.

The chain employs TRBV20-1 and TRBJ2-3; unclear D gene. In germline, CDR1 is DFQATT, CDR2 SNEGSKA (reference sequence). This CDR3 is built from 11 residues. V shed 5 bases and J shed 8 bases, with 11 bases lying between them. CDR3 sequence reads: CSAQVGGTQYF. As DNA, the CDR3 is TGCAGTGCTCAAGTCGGCGGTACGCAGTATTTT.

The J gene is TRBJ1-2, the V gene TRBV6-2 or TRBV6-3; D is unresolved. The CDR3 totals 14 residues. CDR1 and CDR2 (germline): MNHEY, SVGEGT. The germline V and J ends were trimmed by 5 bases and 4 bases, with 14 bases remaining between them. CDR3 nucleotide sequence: TGTGCCAGCAGTCACCGGGCCCCAATCTATGGCTACACCTTC. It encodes CASSHRAPIYGYTF.

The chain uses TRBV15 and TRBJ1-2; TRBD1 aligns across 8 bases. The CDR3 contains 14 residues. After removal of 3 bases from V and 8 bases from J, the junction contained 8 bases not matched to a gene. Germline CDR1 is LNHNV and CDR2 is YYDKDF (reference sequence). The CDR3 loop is CATSRDRVVRGYTF. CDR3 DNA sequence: TGTGCCACCAGCAGGGACAGGGTGGTGCGGGGCTACACCTTC.

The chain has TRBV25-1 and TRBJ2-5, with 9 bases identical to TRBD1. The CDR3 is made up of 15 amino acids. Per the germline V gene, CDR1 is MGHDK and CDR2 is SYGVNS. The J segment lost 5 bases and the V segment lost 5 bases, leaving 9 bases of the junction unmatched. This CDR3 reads CASSLQGARSETQYF. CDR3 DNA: TGTGCCAGCAGTTTACAGGGGGCCCGGTCGGAGACCCAGTACTTC. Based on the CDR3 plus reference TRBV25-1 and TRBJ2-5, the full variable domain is EADIYQTPRYLVIGTGKKITLECSQTMGHDKMYWYQQDPGMELHLIHYSYGVNSTEKGDLSSESTVSRIRTEHFPLTLESARPSHTSQYLCASSLQGARSETQYFGPGTRLLVL.